The 5 T cell receptor beta chains listed next were all sequenced from one sample in a study of cytomegalovirus exposure and HLA in healthy donors. Method: immunoSEQ multiplex PCR; TCRdb's copy keeps in-frame clones and lacks some. Found here are about 140,000 clones, 80% to 90% of them singletons; the top ten hold over 1.1%. Sequenced: PBMCs. The receptors were sampled from a young woman in good health and CMV-seronegative.

The V gene is TRBV7-2, the J gene TRBJ2-7; D possibly corresponds to TRBD1 (6 bases). This CDR3 contains 16 residues. Germline CDR1 and CDR2: SGHTA and FQGNSA. Trimming pared 3 bases from V and 0 bases from J, leaving 15 bases between. The CDR3: CASSLRQAQVSYEQYF. The CDR3 DNA reads TGTGCCAGCAGCTTGAGACAGGCACAAGTCTCCTACGAGCAGTACTTC.

This clone was detected only once. The V and J genes are TRBV4-3 and TRBJ1-2; 7 bases map to TRBD1. The CDR3 is 15 amino acids. Germline CDR1 and CDR2: LGHNA and YSLEER. The junction had 9 bases not matched to a gene; V was cut back by 3 bases and J by 5 bases. CDR3 bases: TGCGCCAGCAGCCAGGCCGCCGGGACAGCTTATGGCTACACCTTC. It yields the protein CASSQAAGTAYGYTF.

The J gene is TRBJ1-4, the V gene TRBV9; no clear D gene. The CDR3 totals 16 residues. The V end lost 4 bases, the J end lost 0 bases, and 13 bases lay between the germline ends. Germline lookup yields CDR1 SGDLS and CDR2 YYNGEE. CDR3: CASSPFSGATNEKLFF. CDR3 bases: TGTGCCAGCAGCCCATTCTCAGGCGCAACTAATGAAAAACTGTTTTTT.

V gene TRBV27 combines with J gene TRBJ2-1; D remains ambiguous. This CDR3 has 15 amino acids. V was clipped by 3 bases and J by 2 bases, with 11 bases between them. Germline CDR1 MNHEY, CDR2 SMNVEV (reference sequence). CDR3 loop: CASSFETPAYNEQFF. CDR3 bases: TGTGCCAGCAGTTTCGAGACTCCGGCCTACAATGAGCAGTTCTTC.

V gene TRBV27 combines with J gene TRBJ1-2; D not certain. Germline V CDR1 and CDR2: MNHEY, SMNVEV (reference sequence). Deletions cut 4 bases from V and 5 bases from J, with 17 bases between. The CDR3 has 15 residues. The CDR3 region is CASSSKGDIPYGYTF. The CDR3 bases are TGTGCCAGCAGTTCAAAGGGAGACATCCCTTATGGCTACACCTTC.